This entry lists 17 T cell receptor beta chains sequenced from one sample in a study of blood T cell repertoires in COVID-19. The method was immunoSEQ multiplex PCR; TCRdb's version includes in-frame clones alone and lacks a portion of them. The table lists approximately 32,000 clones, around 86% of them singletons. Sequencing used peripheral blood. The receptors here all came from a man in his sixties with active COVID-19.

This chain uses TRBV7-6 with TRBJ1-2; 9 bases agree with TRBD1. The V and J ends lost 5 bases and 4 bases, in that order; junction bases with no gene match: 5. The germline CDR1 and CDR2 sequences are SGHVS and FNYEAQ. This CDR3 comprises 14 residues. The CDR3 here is CASSPTGGGYGYTF. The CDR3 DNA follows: TGTGCCAGCAGCCCGACAGGGGGAGGCTATGGCTACACCTTC.

CDR3 in DNA: TGTGCCAGCAGCTCCCGTGGGGGCGGGGGGCACTACGAGCAGTACTTC. Translation gives CASSSRGGGGHYEQYF. This chain joins TRBV7-9 and TRBJ2-7, with 8 bases matching TRBD2. The trim removed 4 bases at V and 3 bases at J, leaving 11 bases unmatched. CDR3 length: 16 amino acids. The V gene's germline CDR1 is SEHNR and CDR2 FQNEAQ (reference sequence).

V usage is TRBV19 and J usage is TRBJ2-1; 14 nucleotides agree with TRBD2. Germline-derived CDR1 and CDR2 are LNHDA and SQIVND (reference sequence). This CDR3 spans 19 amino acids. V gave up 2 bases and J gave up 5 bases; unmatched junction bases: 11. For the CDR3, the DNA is TGTGCCAGTAGTATAAGACGACTAGCGGGAGGGCCGGTGGACAATGAGCAGTTCTTC. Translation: CASSIRRLAGGPVDNEQFF.

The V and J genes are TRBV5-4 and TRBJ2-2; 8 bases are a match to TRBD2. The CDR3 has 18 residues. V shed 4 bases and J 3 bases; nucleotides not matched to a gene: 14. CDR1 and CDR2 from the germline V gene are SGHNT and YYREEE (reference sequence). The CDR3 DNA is TGTGCCAGCAGCCTGGGGGGGACTAGTGCCTGGTACACCGGGGAGCTGTTTTTT. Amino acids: CASSLGGTSAWYTGELFF.

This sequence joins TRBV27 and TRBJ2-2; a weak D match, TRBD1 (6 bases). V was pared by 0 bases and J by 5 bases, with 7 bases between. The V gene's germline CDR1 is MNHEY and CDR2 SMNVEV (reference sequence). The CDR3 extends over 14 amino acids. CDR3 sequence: CASSLSRGTGELFF. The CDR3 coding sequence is TGTGCCAGCAGTTTATCCAGGGGAACCGGGGAGCTGTTTTTT.

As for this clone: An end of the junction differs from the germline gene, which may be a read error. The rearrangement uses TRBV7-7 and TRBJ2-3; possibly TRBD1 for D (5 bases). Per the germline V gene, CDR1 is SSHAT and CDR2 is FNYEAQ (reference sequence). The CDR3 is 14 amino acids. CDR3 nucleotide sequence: TGTGCTAGCAGCCCCCGCCAGGGCTCCGATACGCAGTATTTT. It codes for CASSPRQGSDTQYF.

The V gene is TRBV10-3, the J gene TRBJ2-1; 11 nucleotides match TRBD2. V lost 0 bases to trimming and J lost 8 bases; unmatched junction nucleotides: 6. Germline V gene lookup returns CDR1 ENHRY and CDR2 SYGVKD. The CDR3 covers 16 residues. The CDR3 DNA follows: TGTGCCATCAGTGAGTCGATAGCGGGGGGGCTCGATGAGCAGTTCTTC. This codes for CAISESIAGGLDEQFF.

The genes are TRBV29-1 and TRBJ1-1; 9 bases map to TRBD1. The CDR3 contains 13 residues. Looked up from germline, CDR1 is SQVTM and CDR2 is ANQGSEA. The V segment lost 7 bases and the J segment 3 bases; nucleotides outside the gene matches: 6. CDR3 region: CSADRGDDTEAFF. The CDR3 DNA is TGCAGCGCCGACAGGGGGGATGACACTGAAGCTTTCTTT.

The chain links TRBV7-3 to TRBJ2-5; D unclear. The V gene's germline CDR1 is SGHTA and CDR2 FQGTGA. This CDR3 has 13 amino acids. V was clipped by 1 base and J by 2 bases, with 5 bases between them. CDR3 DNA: TGTGCCAGCAGCTTAAACATTCAAGAGACCCAGTACTTC. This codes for CASSLNIQETQYF.

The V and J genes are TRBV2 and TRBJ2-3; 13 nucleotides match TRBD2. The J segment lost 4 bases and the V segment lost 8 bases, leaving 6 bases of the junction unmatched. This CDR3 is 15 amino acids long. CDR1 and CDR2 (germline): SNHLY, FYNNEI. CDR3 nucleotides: TGTGCCAGCCGTGGACTAGCGGGAGTTTCAGATACGCAGTATTTT. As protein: CASRGLAGVSDTQYF.

CDR3 coding DNA: TGTGCCAGCAGTAAACAGGGTCGTTATGGCTACACCTTC. It encodes CASSKQGRYGYTF. The chain carries TRBV6-5 and TRBJ1-2; D perhaps matches TRBD1 (6 bases). The germline V gene has CDR1 MNHEY and CDR2 SVGAGI. The CDR3 contains 13 residues. Trimming left V 5 bases short and J 5 bases short, with 12 bases between.

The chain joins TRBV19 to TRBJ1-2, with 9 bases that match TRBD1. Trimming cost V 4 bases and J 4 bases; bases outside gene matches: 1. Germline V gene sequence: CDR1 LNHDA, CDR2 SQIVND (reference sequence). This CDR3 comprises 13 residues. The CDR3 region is CASSTTGGYGYTF. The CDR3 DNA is TGTGCCAGTAGTACGACAGGGGGCTATGGCTACACCTTC.

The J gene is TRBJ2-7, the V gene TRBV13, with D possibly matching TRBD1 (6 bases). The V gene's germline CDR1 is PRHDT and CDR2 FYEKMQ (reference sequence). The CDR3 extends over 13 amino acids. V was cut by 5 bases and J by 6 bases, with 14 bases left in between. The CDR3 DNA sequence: TGTGCCAGCAGCCCCCGTGGGGGCGGCGAGCAGTACTTC. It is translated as CASSPRGGGEQYF.

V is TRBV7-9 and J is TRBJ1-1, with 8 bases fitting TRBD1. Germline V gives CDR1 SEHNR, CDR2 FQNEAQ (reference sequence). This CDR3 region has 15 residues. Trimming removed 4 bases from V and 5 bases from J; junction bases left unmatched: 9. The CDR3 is CASSYAQGAGTEAFF. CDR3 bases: TGTGCCAGCAGCTACGCGCAGGGGGCAGGGACTGAAGCTTTCTTT.

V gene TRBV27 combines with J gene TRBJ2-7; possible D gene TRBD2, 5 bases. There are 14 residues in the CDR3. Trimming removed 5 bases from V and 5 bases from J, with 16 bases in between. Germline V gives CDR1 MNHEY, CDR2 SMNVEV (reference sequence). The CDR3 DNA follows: TGTGCCAGCAGTCCCCGAGGAGGCTGGGACGAGCAGTACTTC. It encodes CASSPRGGWDEQYF.

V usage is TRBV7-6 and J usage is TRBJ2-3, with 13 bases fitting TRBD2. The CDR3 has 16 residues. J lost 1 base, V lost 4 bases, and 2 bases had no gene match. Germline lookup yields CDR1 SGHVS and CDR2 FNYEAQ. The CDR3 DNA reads TGTGCCAGCAGCTCAGGACTAGCGGGAGGCACAGATACGCAGTATTTT. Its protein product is CASSSGLAGGTDTQYF.

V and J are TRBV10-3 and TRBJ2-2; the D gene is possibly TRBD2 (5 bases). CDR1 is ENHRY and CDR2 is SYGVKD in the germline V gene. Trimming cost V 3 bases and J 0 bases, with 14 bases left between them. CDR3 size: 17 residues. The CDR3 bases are TGTGCCATCAGTGACCCCGGGGAGATCGCGAACACCGGGGAGCTGTTTTTT. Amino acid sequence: CAISDPGEIANTGELFF.